Listed here are 22 T cell receptor beta chains from one sample, sequenced in a study of blood T cell repertoires in COVID-19. Some clones are missing from TCRdb's copy, which holds only in-frame ones; the method was immunoSEQ multiplex PCR. The table records roughly 200,000 clones, around 83% of them present only once. Input material: peripheral blood. These TCRs come from a woman aged 55-70 years with acute or convalescent COVID-19.

This clone has only a few counts. The chain recombines TRBV5-1 with TRBJ2-7, with D hard to call. Trimming removed 0 bases at V and 7 bases at J, with 5 bases between. Germline V gene data show CDR1 as SGHRS and CDR2 as YFSETQ. The CDR3 consists of 11 residues. In DNA form, the CDR3 reads TGCGCCAGCAGCTTGGGAGGTGAGCAGTACTTC. Translating it yields CASSLGGEQYF.

This chain links TRBV14 with TRBJ1-2, with D unclear. Trimming shortened V by 2 bases and J by 8 bases, and 21 bases separated the two germline ends. This CDR3 spans 16 amino acids. CDR1 is SGHDN and CDR2 is FVKESK in the germline V gene. The CDR3 DNA reads as TGTGCCAGCAGCCAACCAGGTCCGGCGGACTGGACGGGCTACACCTTC. This translates into CASSQPGPADWTGYTF.

The chain joins TRBV10-2 to TRBJ1-1, with TRBD1 identical over 7 bases. Germline V gene data show CDR1 as WSHSY and CDR2 as SAAADI. This CDR3 has 14 amino acids. Germline trimming cut 3 bases from V and 8 bases from J; bases unmatched to any gene: 9. CDR3 in DNA: TGCGCCAGCAGTGACTTCAATAGGGGGCGGGAAGCTTTCTTT. This encodes CASSDFNRGREAFF.

J is TRBJ1-1 and V is TRBV29-1, with 11 bases matching TRBD1. The CDR3 runs to 13 residues. V gave up 5 bases and J gave up 4 bases; unmatched junction bases: 3. Germline assignment: CDR1 SQVTM and CDR2 ANQGSEA. The CDR3 nucleotides are TGCAGCGTTTGGGGACAGGGGGGCACTGAAGCTTTCTTT. Translated, it gives CSVWGQGGTEAFF.

J is TRBJ1-1 and V is TRBV19; weak D call: TRBD1 (5 bases). Germline-derived CDR1 and CDR2 are LNHDA and SQIVND (reference sequence). V dropped 10 bases and J dropped 1 base, with 22 bases sitting between them. This CDR3 is built from 16 residues. The CDR3 region is CATIPPIGQGNTEAFF. Here the CDR3 DNA reads TGTGCCACTATCCCCCCTATCGGCCAGGGGAACACTGAAGCTTTCTTT.

The J gene is TRBJ1-5, the V gene TRBV24-1, with D uncertain. Deletions cut 4 bases from V and 3 bases from J, with 6 bases between. The CDR3 is 13 amino acids. CDR1 and CDR2 from the germline V gene are KGHDR and SFDVKD. The CDR3 protein is CATSDGINQPQHF. The CDR3 region has the DNA TGTGCCACCAGTGACGGGATCAATCAGCCCCAGCATTTT.

The V call is TRBV7-8, the J call TRBJ1-5; 9 nucleotides align to TRBD1. This CDR3 comprises 15 residues. The V gene's germline CDR1 is SGHVS and CDR2 FQNEAQ. Germline trimming cut 5 bases from V and 2 bases from J; bases unmatched to any gene: 4. DNA for the CDR3: TGTGCCAGCAGCCGCGGGGACAGGGGCAATCAGCCCCAGCATTTT. This codes for CASSRGDRGNQPQHF.

The V gene is TRBV7-8, the J gene TRBJ2-5; D gene ambiguous. Per germline, CDR1 SGHVS and CDR2 FQNEAQ. V lost 1 base and J lost 3, with 3 bases in between. This CDR3 has 12 amino acids. The CDR3 DNA reads as TGTGCCAGCAGCTTAGTTAAAGAGACCCAGTACTTC. This sequence encodes CASSLVKETQYF.

V is TRBV25-1 and J is TRBJ1-2, with 7 bases fitting TRBD1. With V trimmed by 5 bases and J by 3 bases, 9 bases remained unmatched. The CDR3 consists of 15 residues. Germline CDR1 reads MGHDK; CDR2 reads SYGVNS. This chain's CDR3 is CASSSWGQGDYGYTF. The CDR3 DNA reads TGTGCCAGCAGTTCCTGGGGCCAGGGGGACTATGGCTACACCTTC.

The V gene is TRBV6-1, the J gene TRBJ1-5; weak D call: TRBD1 (6 bases). The CDR3 totals 14 residues. V lost 3 bases and J lost 3, with 9 bases in between. CDR1 and CDR2 (germline): MNHNS, SASEGT. CDR3 sequence reads: CASSDGQYNQPQHF. CDR3 nucleotides: TGTGCCAGCAGTGACGGACAGTACAATCAGCCCCAGCATTTT.

This clone was seen more than once but under ten times. The J gene is TRBJ1-5, the V gene TRBV19; D is unclear. V was cut by 3 bases and J by 6 bases, with 9 bases left in between. The germline V gene has CDR1 LNHDA and CDR2 SQIVND (reference sequence). The CDR3 consists of 13 residues. CDR3 coding DNA: TGTGCCAGTAGTATTGTCGAGGGTCAGCCCCAGCATTTT. It yields the protein CASSIVEGQPQHF.

This clone came up a few times. J is TRBJ2-1 and V is TRBV5-5; TRBD2 agrees at 7 bases. Germline V CDR1 and CDR2: SGHKS, YYEKEE (reference sequence). V shed 7 bases and J 7 bases; nucleotides not matched to a gene: 8. The CDR3 is 13 residues long. CDR3 nucleotide sequence: TGTGCCAGCCTAGCGGTCTCAGTGAATGAGCAGTTCTTC. It specifies CASLAVSVNEQFF.

The CDR3 DNA reads as TGTGCCAGCGCGGCTTCCTACGAGCAGTACGTC. Translation: CASAASYEQYV. The chain links TRBV18 to TRBJ2-7; no clear D. The V gene lost 8 bases and the J gene lost 1 base, with 6 bases spanning the gap. CDR3 length equals 11 residues. The germline gives CDR1 KGHSH, CDR2 LQKENI.

J is TRBJ2-1 and V is TRBV5-5, with 11 bases that match TRBD1. This CDR3 has 15 residues. The V and J ends lost 2 bases and 6 bases, in that order; junction bases with no gene match: 4. Germline values: CDR1 SGHKS, CDR2 YYEKEE (reference sequence). CDR3 in amino acids: CASSFWDRGFNEQFF. DNA for the CDR3: TGTGCCAGCAGCTTTTGGGACAGGGGGTTCAATGAGCAGTTCTTC.

The chain combines TRBV11-3 with TRBJ2-3; 7 positions agree with TRBD2. The V and J ends lost 3 bases and 1 base, in that order; junction bases with no gene match: 4. The germline V gene has CDR1 SGHNT and CDR2 YENEEA. CDR3 size: 15 residues. CDR3: CASSFTSAGTDTQYF. The CDR3 region has the DNA TGTGCCAGCAGCTTTACTAGCGCAGGCACAGATACGCAGTATTTT.

The DNA of the CDR3 is TGTGCCAGCAGCACCTACTACGAGCAGTACTTC. As protein: CASSTYYEQYF. The chain carries TRBV7-9 and TRBJ2-7, with D unresolved. Trimming shortened V by 5 bases and J by 3 bases, and 5 bases separated the two germline ends. This CDR3 spans 11 amino acids. Germline V lookup: CDR1 SEHNR, CDR2 FQNEAQ (reference sequence).

The chain recombines TRBV3-1 (or the pseudogene TRBV3-2) with TRBJ1-2; D is unclear. Trimming pared 1 base from V and 0 bases from J, leaving 12 bases between. CDR1 is LGHDT, CDR2 YNNKEL, per germline (reference sequence). The CDR3 is 16 amino acids. The CDR3 loop reads CASSQGGGYPNYGYTF. DNA of the CDR3: TGTGCCAGCAGCCAAGGGGGAGGGTACCCTAACTATGGCTACACCTTC.

The chain employs TRBV3-1 (or the pseudogene TRBV3-2) and TRBJ1-2; a possible D gene is TRBD1 (5 bases). Trimming stripped 1 base from V and 3 bases from J, with 9 bases between. CDR1 and CDR2 (germline): LGHDT, YNNKEL (reference sequence). This CDR3 region has 14 residues. As DNA, the CDR3 is TGTGCCAGCAGCCAAGCGATGGGGCACTATGGCTACACCTTC. Protein: CASSQAMGHYGYTF.

V usage is TRBV11-3 and J usage is TRBJ2-5; 7 bases are a match to TRBD2. Germline lookup yields CDR1 SGHNT and CDR2 YENEEA. The CDR3 has 14 amino acids. V was pared by 1 base and J by 5 bases, with 4 bases of the junction left unmatched. This CDR3 is CASSLAAGTETQYF. The CDR3 DNA follows: TGTGCCAGCAGCTTAGCAGCGGGAACGGAGACCCAGTACTTC. The variable domain in full, with the rest retrieved from reference TRBV11-3 and TRBJ2-5, is EAGVVQSPRYKIIEKKQPVAFWCNPISGHNTLYWYLQNLGQGPELLIRYENEEAVDDSQLPKDRFSAERLKGVDSTLKIQPAELGDSAVYLCASSLAAGTETQYFGPGTRLLVL.

The genes are TRBV14 and TRBJ2-7; 9 bases align to TRBD2. Per the germline V gene, CDR1 is SGHDN and CDR2 is FVKESK. The CDR3 length is 17 residues. V trimming: 3 bases; J trimming: 4 bases; junction bases outside the gene matches: 13. The CDR3 loop reads CASSHPGRGTSFYEQYF. The CDR3 DNA sequence: TGTGCCAGCAGCCACCCAGGTCGGGGGACTAGCTTTTACGAGCAGTACTTC. The full variable domain, in which reference TRBV14 and TRBJ2-7 provide the parts outside the CDR3, is EAGVTQFPSHSVIEKGQTVTLRCDPISGHDNLYWYRRVMGKEIKFLLHFVKESKQDESGMPNNRFLAERTGGTYSTLKVQPAELEDSGVYFCASSHPGRGTSFYEQYFGPGTRLTVT.

The V gene is TRBV5-8, the J gene TRBJ1-2; TRBD1 aligns across 11 bases. V shed 3 bases, J shed 4 bases, and the junction held 2 bases outside the gene matches. Germline assignment: CDR1 SGHTS and CDR2 YDEGEE. This CDR3 has 14 amino acids. The CDR3 DNA reads as TGTGCCAGCAGCTGGGGACAGGGGGGCTATGGCTACACCTTC. The encoded protein is CASSWGQGGYGYTF.

V gene TRBV10-2 combines with J gene TRBJ2-1, with 12 bases identical to TRBD2. This CDR3 spans 16 amino acids. Germline V gives CDR1 WSHSY, CDR2 SAAADI. V lost 4 bases and J lost 0; bases outside the gene matches: 1. This chain's CDR3 is CASSVTSGGSYNEQFF. The DNA for the CDR3 is TGCGCCAGCAGTGTGACTAGCGGGGGCTCCTACAATGAGCAGTTCTTC.